The 13 T cell receptor beta chains listed next were all sequenced from one sample in a study of T cells in Graves' hyperthyroidism and ophthalmopathy. Researchers took RNA transcripts and amplified the TCR beta CDR3 regions from them. The primer set for the first-round RT-PCR of the TCR CDR3 was HTBI. MiXCR, run by TCRdb on the multiplex PCR reads, gives a single entry per CDR3 protein. The sample has fewer than 650,000 distinct CDR3 sequences; 14% are singletons. The sample taken for sequencing was blood. These receptors all come from a woman in her 40s with Graves' hyperthyroidism.

Many counts were recorded for this clonotype. This sequence joins TRBV28 and TRBJ1-5; the D gene is possibly TRBD1 (5 bases). The V gene lost 6 bases and the J gene lost 0 bases, with 18 bases spanning the gap. The CDR3 extends over 17 amino acids. Germline V CDR1 and CDR2: MDHEN, SYDVKM. The CDR3 region has the DNA TGTGCCAGCAGCGGACTCCGAGGACAATATAGCAATCAGCCCCAGCATTTT. It specifies CASSGLRGQYSNQPQHF.

This clonotype was observed many times. The V call is TRBV20-1, the J call TRBJ1-2; 7 nucleotides match TRBD1. This CDR3 has 13 amino acids. V was pared by 5 bases and J by 5 bases, with 8 bases of the junction left unmatched. Germline V gene sequence: CDR1 DFQATT, CDR2 SNEGSKA (reference sequence). CDR3 protein: CSAAPGGRYGYTF. In nucleotides, the CDR3 is TGCAGTGCTGCTCCAGGGGGAAGATATGGCTACACCTTC.

The chain recombines TRBV29-1 with TRBJ2-7, with 14 bases fitting TRBD2. The CDR3 runs to 16 residues. V shed 4 bases and J 4 bases; nucleotides not matched to a gene: 9. Germline V CDR1 and CDR2: SQVTM, ANQGSEA. The CDR3 DNA follows: TGCAGCGTTGCCCCGGGACTAGCGGGAGAAGGGTACGAGCAGTACTTC. It encodes CSVAPGLAGEGYEQYF.

The chain joins TRBV20-1 to TRBJ1-1; D perhaps matches TRBD1 (6 bases). The CDR3 spans 13 residues. Germline V gives CDR1 DFQATT, CDR2 SNEGSKA (reference sequence). V was pared by 5 bases and J by 4 bases, with 14 bases between. The CDR3 region is CSAERGAGTEAFF. CDR3 sequence (DNA): TGCAGTGCTGAGAGGGGGGCGGGCACTGAAGCTTTCTTT.

This clonotype has only a few counts. This chain uses TRBV6-1 with TRBJ1-2; a weak D match, TRBD1 (5 bases). The CDR3 sequence is 12 residues long. From germline, CDR1 is MNHNS and CDR2 SASEGT. Between the trimmed V and J ends, which lost 9 bases and 4 bases, there was a span of 12 bases. CDR3 protein: CASMTASYGYTF. CDR3 DNA sequence: TGTGCCAGTATGACAGCTTCCTATGGCTACACCTTC.

This clonotype was counted at least ten times. The rearrangement uses TRBV30 and TRBJ2-2; TRBD2 might be the D (5 bases). V was pared by 1 base and J by 4 bases, with 10 bases between. CDR3 length: 14 residues. The germline gives CDR1 GTSNPN, CDR2 SVGIG (reference sequence). CDR3 in amino acids: CAWSESGITGELFF. In DNA form, the CDR3 reads TGTGCCTGGAGTGAGAGCGGAATCACCGGGGAGCTGTTTTTT.

The CDR3 loop is CASSPSTANEKLFF. The CDR3 nucleotides are TGTGCCAGCAGCCCATCGACGGCTAATGAAAAACTGTTTTTT. The chain uses TRBV9 and TRBJ1-4; no reliable D call. The CDR3 spans 14 residues. The germline V gene has CDR1 SGDLS and CDR2 YYNGEE. V was cut by 4 bases and J by 3 bases, with 10 bases left in between.

There are a few counts of this clonotype. The chain couples TRBV7-3 to TRBJ1-5; D is ambiguous. The CDR3 contains 13 residues. The V end lost 0 bases, the J end lost 7 bases, and 7 bases lay between the germline ends. Germline V lookup: CDR1 SGHTA, CDR2 FQGTGA. CDR3 amino acids: CASSLTPEQPQHF. In DNA, the CDR3 is TGTGCCAGCAGCTTAACCCCTGAACAGCCCCAGCATTTT.

This clonotype was picked up a small number of times. The chain links TRBV19 to TRBJ2-1, with D tentatively TRBD1 (6 bases). The germline gives CDR1 LNHDA, CDR2 SQIVND (reference sequence). CDR3 length: 16 residues. V was shortened by 0 bases and J by 0 bases, with 9 bases between the two germline ends. CDR3 DNA sequence: TGTGCCAGTAGTATAGATGTCAGGGGCTCCTACAATGAGCAGTTCTTC. Translating it yields CASSIDVRGSYNEQFF.

This clonotype was picked up many times. The chain recombines TRBV5-8 with TRBJ2-7, with D maybe TRBD1 (6 bases). This CDR3 has 15 residues. The V and J ends lost 1 base and 3 bases respectively, with 14 bases between them. Germline V lookup: CDR1 SGHTS, CDR2 YDEGEE. In DNA, the CDR3 is TGTGCCAGCAGCTTGTGGGGACAAGCCGACTACGAGCAGTACTTC. It translates to CASSLWGQADYEQYF. Together with reference TRBV5-8 and TRBJ2-7, the CDR3 gives the full variable domain: EAGVTQSPTHLIKTRGQQATLRCSPISGHTSVYWYQQALGLGLQFLLWYDEGEERNRGNFPPRFSGRQFPNYSSELNVNALELEDSALYLCASSLWGQADYEQYFGPGTRLTVT.

There are many counts of this clonotype. V usage is TRBV20-1 and J usage is TRBJ2-5; 10 bases fit TRBD2. The CDR3 length is 12 residues. Germline lookup yields CDR1 DFQATT and CDR2 SNEGSKA (reference sequence). In nucleotides, the CDR3 is TGCAGCCCACGAGCGGGAGGGGAGACCCAGTACTTC. Residues: CSPRAGGETQYF.

Comments on this clonotype: Sequence at one end of the junction differs from germline and may be a read error. The gene calls are TRBV7-6 and TRBJ1-1; tentatively, D is TRBD1 (6 bases). This CDR3 has 15 residues. Germline lookup yields CDR1 SGHVS and CDR2 FNYEAQ. The CDR3, as DNA: TGTGCCAGCAGCCCATCCACAGGGCCGGCGACTGGAGCTTTCTTT. Translating gives CASSPSTGPATGAFF. Filled out from reference TRBV7-6 and TRBJ1-1, the complete variable domain reads GAGVSQSPRYKVTKRGQDVALRCDPISGHVSLYWYRQALGQGPEFLTYFNYEAQQDKSGLPNDRFSAERPEGSISTLTIQRTEQRDSAMYRCASSPSTGPATGAFFGQGTRLTVV.

This clonotype has a count of ten or more. This chain connects TRBV29-1 to TRBJ2-3; no reliable D call. CDR3 size: 11 residues. The V end was cut by 6 bases, the J end by 4 bases, with 8 bases between. Looked up from germline, CDR1 is SQVTM and CDR2 is ANQGSEA. The DNA of the CDR3 is TGCAGCGTCGGCGCCCCAGATACGCAGTATTTT. Protein sequence: CSVGAPDTQYF.